A single sample is the source of the 14 T cell receptor beta chains below, sequenced in a study of T cell repertoires in cytomegalovirus infection. Antigens for these TCRs are unknown. MiXCR was run by TCRdb on the reads, yielding one entry per CDR3 protein. The sample holds about a million distinct CDR3 sequences; 25% to 40% are singletons and the top ten take around an eighth. Sequenced material: cultured CD8+ T cells from PBMCs, taken from culture after CMV antigen stimulation. These receptors all come from a human donor in good health (CMV status not recorded). Some clones in this sample may be carry-over from other donors' samples.

The chain links TRBV27 to TRBJ1-4, with D perhaps TRBD1 (6 bases). This CDR3 spans 15 amino acids. Germline V gene data show CDR1 as MNHEY and CDR2 as SMNVEV (reference sequence). The V end was cut by 6 bases, the J end by 3 bases, with 14 bases between. CDR3 amino acids: CASSHDQGPNEKLFF. The DNA of the CDR3 is TGTGCCAGCAGCCATGATCAGGGGCCTAATGAAAAACTGTTTTTT.

J is TRBJ2-2 and V is TRBV7-6, with 7 bases fitting TRBD1. The V gene end was trimmed by 5 bases and the J gene end by 6 bases; junction bases not matched to a gene: 18. From germline, CDR1 is SGHVS and CDR2 FNYEAQ. The CDR3 consists of 18 residues. This CDR3 reads CASSPAGQAWPRAGELFF. Written as DNA, the CDR3 is TGTGCCAGCAGCCCGGCCGGACAGGCCTGGCCCCGGGCCGGGGAGCTGTTTTTT.

To note about this clonotype: One base away lies a much larger clone, so this may be a sequencing read error. The rearrangement links TRBV19 to TRBJ2-7, with TRBD1 matching 7 bases. CDR1 LNHDA and CDR2 SQIVND come from the germline V gene (reference sequence). Losses at the gene ends were 6 bases for V and 5 bases for J; bases not matched to a gene: 7. The CDR3 contains 13 residues. The CDR3 DNA is TGTGCCAGTAGGGCGATGGACAGGAACGAGCAGTACTTC. Protein product: CASRAMDRNEQYF.

The chain couples TRBV28 to TRBJ1-5; possible D gene TRBD1, 6 bases. From germline, CDR1 is MDHEN and CDR2 SYDVKM. The CDR3 has 17 residues. Trimming pared 3 bases from V and 4 bases from J, leaving 19 bases between. The DNA of the CDR3 is TGTGCCAGCAGTTTGGTGACAGGTCCAGCCCTAAATCAGCCCCAGCATTTT. Its protein is CASSLVTGPALNQPQHF. Drawing the rest from reference TRBV28 and TRBJ1-5, the complete variable domain is DVKVTQSSRYLVKRTGEKVFLECVQDMDHENMFWYRQDPGLGLRLIYFSYDVKMKEKGDIPEGYSVSREKKERFSLILESASTNQTSMYLCASSLVTGPALNQPQHFGDGTRLSIL.

Many counts were recorded for this clonotype. The gene calls are TRBV7-2 and TRBJ2-2; D is unclear. CDR3 length: 14 amino acids. Per the germline V gene, CDR1 is SGHTA and CDR2 is FQGNSA. Between the trimmed V and J ends, which lost 5 bases and 6 bases, there was a span of 13 bases. CDR3 nucleotides: TGTGCCAGCAGCCCTGACACGAGCTCCGGGGAGCTGTTTTTT. This gives the protein CASSPDTSSGELFF. Using reference TRBV7-2 and TRBJ2-2 for the parts outside the CDR3, the full variable domain is GAGVSQSPSNKVTEKGKDVELRCDPISGHTALYWYRQSLGQGLEFLIYFQGNSAPDKSGLPSDRFSAERTGGSVSTLTIQRTQQEDSAVYLCASSPDTSSGELFFGEGSRLTVL.

The chain links TRBV12-5 to TRBJ1-1, with 8 bases identical to TRBD1. V was clipped by 3 bases and J by 3 bases; unmatched bases: 3. Germline V CDR1 and CDR2: LGHNT, FRNRAP. The length of the CDR3 is 14 residues. The DNA of the CDR3 is TGTGCTAGTGGTTTCCCGACAGGGGACACTGAAGCTTTCTTT. Amino acids: CASGFPTGDTEAFF.

The sample holds a few counts of this clonotype. The chain recombines TRBV7-2 with TRBJ1-3; no clear D. CDR3 length: 14 residues. Germline V CDR1 and CDR2: SGHTA, FQGNSA. V was trimmed by 5 bases and J by 7 bases, leaving 15 bases between them. Here the CDR3 reads CASSPGLSRNTIYF. The CDR3 DNA reads TGTGCCAGCAGCCCGGGTCTAAGTCGGAACACCATATATTTT.

The rearrangement links TRBV27 to TRBJ1-2; D call uncertain. The V gene's germline CDR1 is MNHEY and CDR2 SMNVEV (reference sequence). The CDR3 contains 16 residues. V dropped 0 bases and J dropped 0 bases, with 11 bases sitting between them. This CDR3 reads CASSLSVQVPNYGYTF. In DNA, the CDR3 is TGTGCCAGCAGTTTATCAGTCCAGGTCCCTAACTATGGCTACACCTTC.

The chain has TRBV29-1 and TRBJ1-4, with D unresolved. Germline-derived CDR1 and CDR2 are SQVTM and ANQGSEA. Trimming stripped 2 bases from V and 8 bases from J, with 12 bases between. There are 13 residues in the CDR3. Written as DNA, the CDR3 is TGCAGCGTTGAATTGTATGGTAAAGAAAAACTGTTTTTT. Translation gives CSVELYGKEKLFF.

This clonotype was counted only a few times. The rearrangement uses TRBV12-3 or TRBV12-4 and TRBJ2-3; TRBD2 agrees at 8 bases. The CDR3 is 15 amino acids. The trim removed 1 base at V and 7 bases at J, leaving 7 bases unmatched. The DNA of the CDR3 is TGTGCCAGCAGTTTAGTCGGGACTAGTGATCATACGCAGTATTTT. Protein product: CASSLVGTSDHTQYF.

This clonotype turned up a few times. The chain couples TRBV6-1 to TRBJ1-4, with D possibly being TRBD1 (6 bases). Germline-derived CDR1 and CDR2 are MNHNS and SASEGT. CDR3 size: 16 residues. Trimming cost V 2 bases and J 3 bases, with 13 bases left between them. The CDR3 DNA reads as TGTGCCAGCAGTGAAAACGGGGGGGCTTCTAATGAAAAACTGTTTTTT. It translates to CASSENGGASNEKLFF.

This clonotype was seen ten or more times. The genes are TRBV6-5 and TRBJ2-7, with 7 bases lining up with TRBD1. Per the germline V gene, CDR1 is MNHEY and CDR2 is SVGAGI. This CDR3 is 13 amino acids long. J lost 4 bases, V lost 7 bases, and 7 bases had no gene match. CDR3 bases: TGTGCCAGCACCCTAGGGACAGCTTACGAGCAGTACTTC. Its protein product is CASTLGTAYEQYF.

The table lists this clonotype with a few counts. The V and J genes are TRBV4-1 and TRBJ1-2; D gene unclear. The CDR3 length is 13 residues. Germline-derived CDR1 and CDR2 are MGHRA and YSYEKL. V was clipped by 1 base and J by 5 bases, with 8 bases between them. The CDR3 DNA reads TGCGCCAGCAGCCAAGTGCCGGATTATGGCTACACCTTC. Its protein is CASSQVPDYGYTF.

This clonotype was detected a few times. The rearrangement links TRBV20-1 to TRBJ1-1, with D hard to call. From germline, CDR1 is DFQATT and CDR2 SNEGSKA (reference sequence). V was pared by 2 bases and J by 1 base, with 5 bases between. This CDR3 region has 12 residues. The CDR3 DNA sequence: TGCAGTGCTAGAAAGGAGAACACTGAAGCTTTCTTT. Its translation: CSARKENTEAFF.